A single sample gave rise to the 13 T cell receptor beta chains below, sequenced in a study of blood T cell repertoires in COVID-19. Profiling relied on immunoSEQ multiplex PCR, and the TCRdb table lists in-frame clones only, not all of them. The sample has roughly 380,000 clones; less than 90% are singletons. The sequenced sample consisted of PBMCs or T cells enriched from blood (not recorded which). Source of these receptors: a woman aged 30 to 39 who had recovered from COVID-19.

This chain joins TRBV14 and TRBJ2-7; D is uncertain. The CDR3 length is 14 residues. Between the trimmed V and J ends, which lost 1 base and 6 bases, there was a span of 13 bases. Germline V CDR1 and CDR2: SGHDN, FVKESK. The CDR3 bases are TGTGCCAGCAGCCAAGGCGGAGTCGGGTCCGAGCAGTACTTC. It translates to CASSQGGVGSEQYF. The complete variable domain, with remaining parts taken from reference TRBV14 and TRBJ2-7, reads EAGVTQFPSHSVIEKGQTVTLRCDPISGHDNLYWYRRVMGKEIKFLLHFVKESKQDESGMPNNRFLAERTGGTYSTLKVQPAELEDSGVYFCASSQGGVGSEQYFGPGTRLTVT.

In the case of this clone: This specimen includes other DNA sequences encoding the same CDR3. The chain is built from TRBV12-3 or TRBV12-4 and TRBJ1-5; TRBD1 might be the D (6 bases). This CDR3 has 13 amino acids. Trimming cost V 5 bases and J 5 bases, with 10 bases left between them. For the CDR3, the DNA is TGTGCCAGCAGTCCAACAGGGTATCAGCCCCAGCATTTT. Protein sequence: CASSPTGYQPQHF.

The count of this clone is one. The chain links TRBV10-2 to TRBJ2-5; tentatively, D is TRBD1 (6 bases). Trimming stripped 6 bases from V and 0 bases from J, with 8 bases between. The CDR3 is made up of 13 amino acids. Germline V lookup: CDR1 WSHSY, CDR2 SAAADI. In DNA, the CDR3 is TGCGCCAGCAGAAGGACAGACCAAGAGACCCAGTACTTC. Translating gives CASRRTDQETQYF.

The chain joins TRBV19 to TRBJ1-5; D is perhaps TRBD1 (6 bases). Trimming removed 6 bases from V and 1 base from J, with 10 bases in between. Germline lookup yields CDR1 LNHDA and CDR2 SQIVND (reference sequence). CDR3 length equals 14 residues. CDR3 region: CASRQGYSNQPQHF. The CDR3, as DNA: TGTGCCAGTAGACAGGGATACAGCAATCAGCCCCAGCATTTT. Supplemented by reference TRBV19 and TRBJ1-5, the full variable domain reads DGGITQSPKYLFRKEGQNVTLSCEQNLNHDAMYWYRQDPGQGLRLIYYSQIVNDFQKGDIAEGYSVSREKKESFPLTVTSAQKNPTAFYLCASRQGYSNQPQHFGDGTRLSIL.

This clone was counted a single time. CDR3 amino acids: CASSQDLVAGTYEQYF. DNA of the CDR3: TGTGCCAGCAGCCAAGATCTGGTAGCGGGGACCTACGAGCAGTACTTC. The gene calls are TRBV3-1 (or the pseudogene TRBV3-2) and TRBJ2-7; 8 positions agree with TRBD2. Germline loops: CDR1 LGHDT, CDR2 YNNKEL (reference sequence). The CDR3 totals 16 residues. V lost 0 bases and J lost 2; bases outside the gene matches: 6.

The chain employs TRBV6-5 and TRBJ1-2; TRBD1 matches at 9 bases. The V segment lost 2 bases and the J segment 5 bases; nucleotides outside the gene matches: 9. Per the germline V gene, CDR1 is MNHEY and CDR2 is SVGAGI. This CDR3 contains 16 residues. This CDR3 reads CASSYATGGAFYGYTF. The CDR3 DNA is TGTGCCAGCAGTTACGCCACAGGGGGCGCGTTTTATGGCTACACCTTC.

This clone was seen only a few times. This sequence joins TRBV4-1 and TRBJ2-5; 11 positions agree with TRBD2. The CDR3 sequence is 17 residues long. Germline CDR1 MGHRA, CDR2 YSYEKL. V gave up 4 bases and J gave up 2 bases; unmatched junction bases: 9. CDR3 residues: CASSPRLAGILQETQYF. The CDR3 DNA is TGCGCCAGCAGCCCTCGACTAGCGGGGATATTACAAGAGACCCAGTACTTC.

The genes are TRBV5-1 and TRBJ2-1; the D is unclear. Germline CDR1 and CDR2: SGHRS and YFSETQ. This CDR3 is built from 15 residues. Trimming shortened V by 0 bases and J by 6 bases, and 13 bases separated the two germline ends. The CDR3 coding sequence is TGCGCCAGCAGCTTGGCCATCACGTCTAGCAATGAGCAGTTCTTC. Protein: CASSLAITSSNEQFF.

This chain links TRBV3-1 (or the pseudogene TRBV3-2) with TRBJ2-1; TRBD1 might be the D (7 bases). Germline-derived CDR1 and CDR2 are LGHDT and YNNKEL (reference sequence). The CDR3 has 13 amino acids. Between the trimmed V and J ends, which lost 4 bases and 7 bases, there was a span of 11 bases. For the CDR3, the DNA is TGTGCCAGCAGCCTGACAGGGAGGAATGAGCAGTTCTTC. Its protein product is CASSLTGRNEQFF.

V usage is TRBV27 and J usage is TRBJ1-5; D perhaps matches TRBD1 (6 bases). Between the trimmed V and J ends, which lost 7 bases and 8 bases, there was a span of 27 bases. CDR3 length: 17 amino acids. CDR1 and CDR2 (germline): MNHEY, SMNVEV (reference sequence). CDR3 region: CASKVQSDRPCWKPQHF. CDR3 bases: TGTGCCAGCAAGGTCCAAAGCGACAGGCCCTGTTGGAAGCCCCAGCATTTT.

The V and J genes are TRBV5-1 and TRBJ2-3; 11 bases map to TRBD2. Germline CDR1 reads SGHRS; CDR2 reads YFSETQ. The CDR3 is 18 amino acids. Losses at the gene ends were 4 bases for V and 5 bases for J; bases not matched to a gene: 15. The CDR3 here is CASSRDRLSGGAIDTQYF. The CDR3 nucleotides are TGCGCCAGCAGCAGAGACAGACTTAGCGGGGGGGCGATAGATACGCAGTATTTT.

The CDR3 reads CASSPPGQGDTIYF. CDR3 in DNA: TGTGCCAGCAGCCCCCCGGGACAGGGCGACACCATATATTTT. The chain combines TRBV28 with TRBJ1-3; 9 bases are a match to TRBD1. V lost 6 bases and J lost 8; bases outside the gene matches: 8. The CDR3 consists of 14 residues. Germline CDR1 MDHEN, CDR2 SYDVKM.

The chain joins TRBV9 to TRBJ1-1, with 9 positions matching TRBD1. This CDR3 is 14 amino acids long. Looked up from germline, CDR1 is SGDLS and CDR2 is YYNGEE. The V segment lost 3 bases and the J segment 3 bases; nucleotides outside the gene matches: 3. In nucleotides, the CDR3 is TGTGCCAGCAGCGCGACAGGGGGGCACACTGAAGCTTTCTTT. Its translation is CASSATGGHTEAFF.